This T cell receptor beta chain comes out of a study of monozygotic twins with inflammatory bowel disease. The CDR3 loop spans 13 amino acids. Germline V gene data show CDR1 as MNHNY and CDR2 as SVGAGI (reference sequence). TCRdb reprocessed the 5' RACE reads and stores each CDR3 protein as one record, lacking DNA. Its listing shows some 330,000 distinct CDR3 sequences. The TCR sequence derives from a human donor with ulcerative colitis or Crohn's disease, or a healthy co-twin of an affected twin (not recorded which). The chain carries TRBV6-6 and TRBJ1-2. Material: blood. CDR3 in amino acids: CASKHQANYGYTF.